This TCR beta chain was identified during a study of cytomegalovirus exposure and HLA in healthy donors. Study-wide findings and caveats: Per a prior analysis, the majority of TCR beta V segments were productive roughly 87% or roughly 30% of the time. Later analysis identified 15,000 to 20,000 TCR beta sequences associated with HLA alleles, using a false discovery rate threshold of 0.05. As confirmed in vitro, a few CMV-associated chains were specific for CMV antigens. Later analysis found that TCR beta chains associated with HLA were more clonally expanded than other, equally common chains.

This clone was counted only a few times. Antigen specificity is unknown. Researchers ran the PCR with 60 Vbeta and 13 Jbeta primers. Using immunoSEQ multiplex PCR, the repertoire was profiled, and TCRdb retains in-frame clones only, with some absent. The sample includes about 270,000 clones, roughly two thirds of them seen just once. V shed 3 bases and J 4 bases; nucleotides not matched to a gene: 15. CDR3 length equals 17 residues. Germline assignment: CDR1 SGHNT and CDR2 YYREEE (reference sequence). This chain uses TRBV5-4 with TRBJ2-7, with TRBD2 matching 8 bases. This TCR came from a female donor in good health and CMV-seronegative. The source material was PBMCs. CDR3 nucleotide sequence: TGTGCCAGCAGCTCCGGACTAGCTAAGGGTAGTAGGTACGAGCAGTACTTC. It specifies CASSSGLAKGSRYEQYF. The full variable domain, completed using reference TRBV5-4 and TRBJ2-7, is ETGVTQSPTHLIKTRGQQVTLRCSSQSGHNTVSWYQQALGQGPQFIFQYYREEENGRGNFPPRFSGLQFPNYSSELNVNALELDDSALYLCASSSGLAKGSRYEQYFGPGTRLTVT.